This T cell receptor beta chain derives from a study of cytomegalovirus exposure and HLA in healthy donors. Study at large: Sequencing of 150 million to 200 million T cells in an earlier analysis found 95 million to 120 million unique TCR beta sequences.

Study-wide findings and caveats: Later work found most CMV-associated TCR beta chains apparently HLA-restricted. It was reportedly the case that the classifier diagnosed cytomegalovirus status with high specificity and sensitivity. As a later analysis showed, a missense DCLRE1C variant was linked to trimming of TCR beta V- and J-genes.

The CDR3 length is 16 residues. Germline CDR1 and CDR2: MGHRA and YSYEKL. V dropped 4 bases and J dropped 5; count of bases not matched to a gene: 13. A word on this clone: Its antigen remains unknown.

The study ran its PCR with 60 Vbeta and 13 Jbeta primers. TCRdb's table, derived via immunoSEQ multiplex PCR, lists solely in-frame clones and lacks some. The sample shows 310,000 or so clones, around nine tenths of them seen only once. Sequenced material: PBMCs. The chain joins TRBV4-1 to TRBJ2-7; TRBD1 matches 8 bases. The clonotype originates from a woman aged 18-29 years in good health and CMV-seronegative. CDR3 in amino acids: CASSPGQGGRKDEQYF. The CDR3 DNA follows: TGCGCCAGCAGCCCCGGACAGGGCGGTCGAAAGGACGAGCAGTACTTC.